This entry is about one TCR beta chain. The antigen is unknown. Study processing details: There were no quality scores in the junction-only immunoSEQ sequences, so filtering differed. TCRdb keeps only in-frame clones here, not all; method: immunoSEQ multiplex PCR. For V, J and clone size, that table is used; D and trimming come from the DNA. The sample has roughly 2.1 million clones; 93% are singletons. The data belong to a study of shared clonotypes between healthy human individuals. Study-wide context: Donors consisted of a couple of women and a few men between 18 and 49.

CD45RO-negative CD8 cells positively selected for CCR7 made up the naive population, which excluded terminally differentiated effector memory CD45RA+ cells. V lost 0 bases to trimming and J lost 3 bases; unmatched junction nucleotides: 5. In germline, CDR1 is SGHRS, CDR2 YFSETQ. This CDR3 is built from 15 residues. Whole-study results and caveats: Relative to their counterparts shared across all four donors, non-shared clonotypes exhibited diminished generation probabilities. Among the subsets, naive ones generally showed larger estimated richness than memory ones.

This clonotype was sampled from a man younger than 35 in good health. Some clones in this sample may be carry-over from other donors' samples. The specimen was naive CD8+ T cells from PBMCs. This chain links TRBV5-1 with TRBJ2-7; 8 bases fit TRBD1. The CDR3 sequence: CASSLGAGGFYEQYF. The CDR3 coding sequence is TGCGCCAGCAGCTTGGGGGCAGGGGGCTTCTACGAGCAGTACTTC.